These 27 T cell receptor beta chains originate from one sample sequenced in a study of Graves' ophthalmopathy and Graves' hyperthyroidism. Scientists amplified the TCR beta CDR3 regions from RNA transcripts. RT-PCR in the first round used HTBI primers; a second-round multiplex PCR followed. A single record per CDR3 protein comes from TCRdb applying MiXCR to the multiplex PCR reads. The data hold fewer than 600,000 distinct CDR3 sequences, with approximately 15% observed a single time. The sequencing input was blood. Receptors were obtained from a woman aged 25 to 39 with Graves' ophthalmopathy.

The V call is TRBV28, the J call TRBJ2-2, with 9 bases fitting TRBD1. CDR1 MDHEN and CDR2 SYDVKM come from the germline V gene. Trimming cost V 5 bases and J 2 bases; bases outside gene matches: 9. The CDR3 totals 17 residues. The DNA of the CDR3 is TGTGCCAGCAGTATACCGGGACAGGGCCCTAACACCGGGGAGCTGTTTTTT. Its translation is CASSIPGQGPNTGELFF.

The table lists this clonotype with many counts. CDR3 nucleotide sequence: TGCGCCAGCAGCCTACAAGCGGGGGGGCCCACCTACGAGCAGTACTTC. Residues: CASSLQAGGPTYEQYF. V and J are TRBV4-1 and TRBJ2-7; 10 bases are shared with TRBD2. The junction had 8 bases not matched to a gene; V was cut back by 4 bases and J by 2 bases. The germline gives CDR1 MGHRA, CDR2 YSYEKL. This CDR3 contains 16 residues.

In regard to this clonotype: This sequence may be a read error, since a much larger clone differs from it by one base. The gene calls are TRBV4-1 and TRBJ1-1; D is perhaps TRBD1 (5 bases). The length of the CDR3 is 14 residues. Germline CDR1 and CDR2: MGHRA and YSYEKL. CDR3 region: CASKKEGRNTEACF. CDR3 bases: TGCGCCAGCAAAAAAGAGGGACGAAACACTGAAGCTTGCTTT.

The CDR3 protein is CATGEDGYTF. The CDR3 bases are TGTGCCACCGGAGAGGATGGCTACACCTTC. The chain links TRBV6-5 to TRBJ1-2, with D unresolved. The CDR3 loop spans 10 amino acids. Trimming stripped 10 bases from V and 6 bases from J, with 9 bases between. The germline V gene encodes CDR1 MNHEY and CDR2 SVGAGI.

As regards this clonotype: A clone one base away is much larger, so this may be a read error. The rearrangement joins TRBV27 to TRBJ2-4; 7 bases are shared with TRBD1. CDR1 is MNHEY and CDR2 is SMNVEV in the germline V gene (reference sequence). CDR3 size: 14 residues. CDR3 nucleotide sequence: TGTGCCAGCAGTTTAAGGGGACAGATAAACATTAAGTACTTC. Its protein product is CASSLRGQINIKYF.

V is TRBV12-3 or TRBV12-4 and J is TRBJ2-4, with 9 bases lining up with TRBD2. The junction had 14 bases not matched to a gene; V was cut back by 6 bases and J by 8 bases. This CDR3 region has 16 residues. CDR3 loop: CASSAARGGVLDIQYF. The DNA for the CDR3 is TGTGCCAGCAGCGCCGCGCGGGGGGGCGTATTGGACATTCAGTACTTC.

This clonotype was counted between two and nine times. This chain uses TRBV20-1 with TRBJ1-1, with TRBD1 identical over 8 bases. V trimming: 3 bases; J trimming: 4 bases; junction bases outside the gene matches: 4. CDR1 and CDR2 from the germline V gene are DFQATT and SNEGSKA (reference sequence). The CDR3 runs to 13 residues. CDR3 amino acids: CSASQGAGTEAFF. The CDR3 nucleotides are TGCAGTGCTAGCCAGGGGGCAGGCACTGAAGCTTTCTTT.

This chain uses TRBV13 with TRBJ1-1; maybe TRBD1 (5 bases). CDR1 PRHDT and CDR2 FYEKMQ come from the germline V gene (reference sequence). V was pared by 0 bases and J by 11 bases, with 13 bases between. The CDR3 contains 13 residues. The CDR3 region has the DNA TGTGCCAGCAGCTTAGGTGGGGCCCAAGAGGCTTTCTTT. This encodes CASSLGGAQEAFF.

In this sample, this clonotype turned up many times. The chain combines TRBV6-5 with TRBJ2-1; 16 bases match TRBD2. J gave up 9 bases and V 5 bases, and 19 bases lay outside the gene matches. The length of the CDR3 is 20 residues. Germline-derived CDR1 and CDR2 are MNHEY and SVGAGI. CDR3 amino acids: CASSPAGLAGGPVNSGEQFF. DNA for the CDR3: TGTGCCAGCAGTCCCGCGGGACTAGCGGGAGGGCCTGTAAATTCGGGTGAGCAGTTCTTC.

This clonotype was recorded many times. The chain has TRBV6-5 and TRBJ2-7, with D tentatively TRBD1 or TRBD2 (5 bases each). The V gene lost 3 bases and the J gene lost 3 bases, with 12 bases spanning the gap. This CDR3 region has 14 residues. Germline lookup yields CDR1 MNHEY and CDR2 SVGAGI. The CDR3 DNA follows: TGTGCCAGCAGTTATCGGGGCCCAAGCTACGAGCAGTACTTC. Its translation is CASSYRGPSYEQYF.

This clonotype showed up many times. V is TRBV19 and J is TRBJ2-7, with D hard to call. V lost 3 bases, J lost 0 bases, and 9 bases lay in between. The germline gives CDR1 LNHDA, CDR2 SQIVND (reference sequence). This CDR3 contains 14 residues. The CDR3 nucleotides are TGTGCCAGTAGTATGGCCAAAAGCTCCTACGAGCAGTACTTC. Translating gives CASSMAKSSYEQYF.

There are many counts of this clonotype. The CDR3 DNA follows: TGTGCCAGCACTTACCCGGGACACCTACAAGAGACCCAGTACTTC. Amino acids: CASTYPGHLQETQYF. The chain recombines TRBV2 with TRBJ2-5; D perhaps matches TRBD1 (6 bases). The CDR3 is 15 amino acids. The V and J ends lost 7 bases and 2 bases respectively, with 17 bases between them. Germline V lookup: CDR1 SNHLY, CDR2 FYNNEI.

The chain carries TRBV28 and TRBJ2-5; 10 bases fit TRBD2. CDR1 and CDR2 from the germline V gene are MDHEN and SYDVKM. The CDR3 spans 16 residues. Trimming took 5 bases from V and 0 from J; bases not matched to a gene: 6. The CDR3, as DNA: TGTGCCAGCAGTCCTGGACTAGCGGAGTACCAAGAGACCCAGTACTTC. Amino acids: CASSPGLAEYQETQYF.

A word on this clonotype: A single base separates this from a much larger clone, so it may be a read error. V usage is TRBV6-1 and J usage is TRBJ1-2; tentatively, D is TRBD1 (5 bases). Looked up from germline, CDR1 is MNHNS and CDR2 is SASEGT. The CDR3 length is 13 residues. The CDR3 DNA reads TGTGTCAGCGGGGGTCTGGGGTACTATGGCTACACCTTC. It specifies CVSGGLGYYGYTF.

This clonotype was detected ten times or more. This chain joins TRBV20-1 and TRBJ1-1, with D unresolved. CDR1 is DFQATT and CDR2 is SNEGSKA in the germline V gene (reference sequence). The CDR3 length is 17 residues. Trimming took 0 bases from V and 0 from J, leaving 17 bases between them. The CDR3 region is CSARDRQVSSVNTEAFF. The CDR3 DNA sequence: TGCAGTGCTAGAGATAGACAAGTCTCCTCCGTGAACACTGAAGCTTTCTTT.

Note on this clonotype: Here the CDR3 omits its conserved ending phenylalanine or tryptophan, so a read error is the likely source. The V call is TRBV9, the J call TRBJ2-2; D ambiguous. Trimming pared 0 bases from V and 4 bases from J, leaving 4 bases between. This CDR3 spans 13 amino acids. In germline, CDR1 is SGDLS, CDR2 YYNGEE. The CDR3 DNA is TGTGCCAGCAGCGTAGCCAGCACCGGGGAGCTGTTTGTT. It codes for CASSVASTGELFV.

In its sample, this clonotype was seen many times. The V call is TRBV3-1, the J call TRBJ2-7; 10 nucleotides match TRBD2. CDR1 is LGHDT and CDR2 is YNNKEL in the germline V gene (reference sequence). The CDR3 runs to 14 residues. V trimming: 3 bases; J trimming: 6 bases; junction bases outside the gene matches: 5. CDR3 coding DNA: TGTGCCAGCAGCCAGCTAGCGGGAGTTAGCGAGCAGTACTTC. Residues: CASSQLAGVSEQYF.

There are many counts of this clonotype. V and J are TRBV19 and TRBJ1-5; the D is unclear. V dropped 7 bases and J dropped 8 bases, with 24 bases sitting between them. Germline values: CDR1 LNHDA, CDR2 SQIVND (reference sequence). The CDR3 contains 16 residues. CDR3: CASTNNPTLGREPQHF. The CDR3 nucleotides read TGTGCCAGTACTAACAATCCCACCCTTGGCCGGGAGCCCCAGCATTTT.

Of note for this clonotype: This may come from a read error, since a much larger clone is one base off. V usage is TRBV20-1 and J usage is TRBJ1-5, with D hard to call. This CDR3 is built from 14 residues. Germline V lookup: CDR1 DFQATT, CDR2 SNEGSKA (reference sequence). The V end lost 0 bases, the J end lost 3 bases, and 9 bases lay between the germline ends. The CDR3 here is CSARDVRTNQPQHF. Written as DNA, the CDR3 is TGCAGTGCTAGAGATGTAAGGACCAATCAGCCCCAGCATTTT.

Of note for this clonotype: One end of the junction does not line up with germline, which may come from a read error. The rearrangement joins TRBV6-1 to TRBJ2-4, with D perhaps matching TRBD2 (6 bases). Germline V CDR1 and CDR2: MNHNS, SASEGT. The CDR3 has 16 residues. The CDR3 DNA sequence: TGTGCCAGCAGTGAAGCAACGGGAGTGACCAAAAACATTAAGTACTTC. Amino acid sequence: CASSEATGVTKNIKYF.

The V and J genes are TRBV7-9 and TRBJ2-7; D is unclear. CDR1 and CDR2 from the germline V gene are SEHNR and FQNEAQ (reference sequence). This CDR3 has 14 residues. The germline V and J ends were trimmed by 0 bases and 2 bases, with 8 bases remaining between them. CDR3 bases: TGTGCCAGCAGCTTAGCGCAGGCAGCCTACGAGCAGTACTTC. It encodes CASSLAQAAYEQYF.

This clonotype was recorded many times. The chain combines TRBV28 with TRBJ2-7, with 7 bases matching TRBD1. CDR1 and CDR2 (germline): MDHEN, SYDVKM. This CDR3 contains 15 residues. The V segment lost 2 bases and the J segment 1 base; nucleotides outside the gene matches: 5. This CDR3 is CASSLLRDSSYEQYF. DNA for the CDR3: TGTGCCAGCAGTTTACTCCGGGACAGTTCCTACGAGCAGTACTTC.

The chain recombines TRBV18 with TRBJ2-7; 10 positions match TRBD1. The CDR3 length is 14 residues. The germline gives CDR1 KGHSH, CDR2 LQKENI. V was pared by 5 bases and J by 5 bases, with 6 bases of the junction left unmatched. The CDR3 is CASSSDRGTDEQYF. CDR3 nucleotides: TGTGCCAGCTCATCGGACAGGGGGACGGACGAGCAGTACTTC.

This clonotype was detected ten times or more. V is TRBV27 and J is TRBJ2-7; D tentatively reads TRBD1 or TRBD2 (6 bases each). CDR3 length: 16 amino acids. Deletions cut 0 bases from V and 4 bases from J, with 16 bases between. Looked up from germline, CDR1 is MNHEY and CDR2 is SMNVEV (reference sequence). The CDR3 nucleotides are TGTGCCAGCAGTTTATCGGGGGGCAGGGATGCTTACGAGCAGTACTTC. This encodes CASSLSGGRDAYEQYF.

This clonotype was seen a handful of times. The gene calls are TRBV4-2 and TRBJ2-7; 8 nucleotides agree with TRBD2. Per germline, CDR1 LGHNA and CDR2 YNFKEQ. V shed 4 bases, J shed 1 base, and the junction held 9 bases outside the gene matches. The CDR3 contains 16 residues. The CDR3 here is CASSRDHASGSYEQYF. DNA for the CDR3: TGTGCCAGCAGCCGAGACCACGCTAGCGGGTCCTACGAGCAGTACTTC.

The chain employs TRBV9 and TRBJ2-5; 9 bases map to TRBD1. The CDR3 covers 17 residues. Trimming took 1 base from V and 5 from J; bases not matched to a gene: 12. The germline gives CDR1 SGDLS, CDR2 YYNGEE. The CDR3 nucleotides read TGTGCCAGCAGCGTAACCCCGGGGACAGGGTTCGGGGAGACCCAGTACTTC. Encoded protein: CASSVTPGTGFGETQYF.

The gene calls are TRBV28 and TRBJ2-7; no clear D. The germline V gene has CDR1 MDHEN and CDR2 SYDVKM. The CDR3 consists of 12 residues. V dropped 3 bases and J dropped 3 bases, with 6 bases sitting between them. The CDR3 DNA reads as TGTGCCAGCAGTTTTACCTTCTACGAGCAGTACTTC. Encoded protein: CASSFTFYEQYF. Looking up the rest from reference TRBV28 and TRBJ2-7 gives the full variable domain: DVKVTQSSRYLVKRTGEKVFLECVQDMDHENMFWYRQDPGLGLRLIYFSYDVKMKEKGDIPEGYSVSREKKERFSLILESASTNQTSMYLCASSFTFYEQYFGPGTRLTVT.